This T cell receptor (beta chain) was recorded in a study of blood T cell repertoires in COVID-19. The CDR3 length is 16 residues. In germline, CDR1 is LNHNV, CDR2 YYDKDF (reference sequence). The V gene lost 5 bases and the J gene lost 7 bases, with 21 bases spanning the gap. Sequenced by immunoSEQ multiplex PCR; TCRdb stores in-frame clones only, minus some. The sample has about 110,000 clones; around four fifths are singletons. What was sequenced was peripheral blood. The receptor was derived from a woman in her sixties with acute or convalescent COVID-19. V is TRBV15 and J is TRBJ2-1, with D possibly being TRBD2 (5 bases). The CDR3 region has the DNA TGTGCCACCAGCTTTTCTCGGGGAATAGGGTTGAATGAGCAGTTCTTC. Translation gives CATSFSRGIGLNEQFF. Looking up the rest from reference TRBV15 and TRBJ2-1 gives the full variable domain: DAMVIQNPRYQVTQFGKPVTLSCSQTLNHNVMYWYQQKSSQAPKLLFHYYDKDFNNEADTPDNFQSRRPNTSFCFLDIRSPGLGDTAMYLCATSFSRGIGLNEQFFGPGTRLTVL.